This T cell receptor (beta chain) was obtained from a study of blood T cell repertoires in COVID-19. The table came from immunoSEQ multiplex PCR; TCRdb's copy has only in-frame clones and leaves some out. Among a few hundred thousand clones listed, less than 85% were seen once. The CDR3 spans 13 residues. Trimming removed 6 bases at V and 6 bases at J, with 11 bases between. Germline assignment: CDR1 SEHNR and CDR2 FQNEAQ (reference sequence). Recovery meant two consecutive negative NP/OP PCR tests, professional clearance, or resolved symptoms. Sequencing used PBMCs or T cells enriched from blood (not recorded which). This rearrangement joins TRBV7-9 to TRBJ1-4; D might be TRBD1 (5 bases). The sequence came from a woman in her forties or fifties who had recovered from COVID-19. This CDR3 is CASRRQTDEKLFF. Written as DNA, the CDR3 is TGTGCCAGCAGAAGACAGACGGATGAAAAACTGTTTTTT.